A single sample gave rise to the 28 T cell receptor beta chains below, sequenced in a study of shared clonotypes between healthy human individuals. Only in-frame clones appear in the TCRdb table, and some are missing; sequencing was by immunoSEQ multiplex PCR. The table shows about 1.1 million clones, with 70% to 85% occurring only once. Sequenced input: memory CD4+ T cells from PBMCs. Indicated subset: CD45RA-negative fraction. The origin of the receptors is a man younger than 30 in good health. Some clones in this sample may be carry-over from other donors' samples.

The gene calls are TRBV5-1 and TRBJ2-2, with 10 bases that match TRBD2. Germline values: CDR1 SGHRS, CDR2 YFSETQ. Trimming took 0 bases from V and 6 from J; bases not matched to a gene: 5. CDR3 size: 16 residues. CDR3 coding DNA: TGCGCCAGCAGCTTGGTTTCTAGCGGGAGTGCCGGGGAGCTGTTTTTT. It is translated as CASSLVSSGSAGELFF. The full variable domain, completed using reference TRBV5-1 and TRBJ2-2, is KAGVTQTPRYLIKTRGQQVTLSCSPISGHRSVSWYQQTPGQGLQFLFEYFSETQRNKGNFPGRFSGRQFSNSRSEMNVSTLELGDSALYLCASSLVSSGSAGELFFGEGSRLTVL.

On this clone itself: One base away lies a much larger clone, so this may be a sequencing read error. The same CDR3 also results from other DNA sequences found in this sample. The chain carries TRBV30 and TRBJ1-5; the D gene is possibly TRBD1 (6 bases). The CDR3 consists of 15 residues. The ends were cut back, 3 bases at V and 3 bases at J, with 15 bases in the middle. In germline, CDR1 is GTSNPN, CDR2 SVGIG (reference sequence). The CDR3 spells CAWSHQGQVNQPQHF. The CDR3 DNA follows: TGTGCCTGGAGCCATCAGGGGCAGGTCAATCAGCCCCAGCATTTT. The whole variable domain, filled in from reference TRBV30 and TRBJ1-5, reads SQTIHQWPATLVQPVGSPLSLECTVEGTSNPNLYWYRQAAGRGLQLLFYSVGIGQISSEVPQNLSASRPQDRQFILSSKKLLLSDSGFYLCAWSHQGQVNQPQHFGDGTRLSIL.

The chain uses TRBV9 and TRBJ2-3, with TRBD2 matching over 14 bases. The CDR3 totals 14 residues. CDR1 SGDLS and CDR2 YYNGEE come from the germline V gene. After removal of 9 bases from V and 4 bases from J, the junction contained 4 bases not matched to a gene. The CDR3 coding sequence is TGTGCCAAGGGACTAGCGGGAGACCCAGATACGCAGTATTTT. Translating it yields CAKGLAGDPDTQYF.

Turning to this clone: It may be a read error: a sequence one base away is much more abundant. This sample includes further DNA sequences coding for the same CDR3. CDR3 nucleotides: TGTGCCAGCAGGTTACAAGAGACCCAGTACTTC. Its protein is CASRLQETQYF. The V and J genes are TRBV6-6 and TRBJ2-5; no definite D call. Germline CDR1 and CDR2: MNHNY and SVGAGI (reference sequence). This CDR3 is built from 11 residues. The V gene lost 6 bases and the J gene lost 2 bases, with 4 bases spanning the gap.

In regard to this clone: The sample carries other DNA sequences with the same CDR3. The chain recombines TRBV18 with TRBJ2-1, with TRBD2 matching 8 bases. This CDR3 comprises 15 residues. CDR1 is KGHSH and CDR2 is LQKENI in the germline V gene. J lost 7 bases, V lost 3 bases, and 8 bases had no gene match. CDR3 loop: CASSPTSGRGNEQFF. The CDR3 nucleotides are TGTGCCAGCTCACCTACTAGCGGACGGGGGAATGAGCAGTTCTTC.

Remarks on this clone: One base away lies a much larger clone, so this may be a sequencing read error. Other DNA sequences of this sample code for an identical CDR3. The chain employs TRBV30 and TRBJ2-3, with no clear D. Germline values: CDR1 GTSNPN, CDR2 SVGIG (reference sequence). CDR3 length: 12 residues. Deletions cut 4 bases from V and 3 bases from J, with 8 bases between. The CDR3: CAWTTGTDTQYF. The CDR3 nucleotides are TGTGCCTGGACAACCGGGACAGATACGCAGTATTTT.

This chain links TRBV7-9 with TRBJ2-7; 9 nucleotides align to TRBD2. The CDR3 totals 16 residues. Germline CDR1 is SEHNR and CDR2 is FQNEAQ (reference sequence). With V trimmed by 4 bases and J by 7 bases, 14 bases remained unmatched. CDR3 protein: CASSSDPGLASWEQYF. The CDR3 region has the DNA TGTGCCAGCAGCTCGGATCCGGGACTAGCCAGTTGGGAGCAGTACTTC.

The V call is TRBV28, the J call TRBJ1-3, with 10 bases identical to TRBD1. CDR3 size: 17 residues. Trimming cost V 2 bases and J 2 bases; bases outside gene matches: 6. In germline, CDR1 is MDHEN, CDR2 SYDVKM. The CDR3: CASSLGQGTGAGNTIYF. The CDR3 region has the DNA TGTGCCAGCAGTTTAGGACAGGGGACAGGGGCTGGAAACACCATATATTTT.

The V call is TRBV28, the J call TRBJ1-2; 8 nucleotides match TRBD1. V dropped 5 bases and J dropped 5; count of bases not matched to a gene: 10. The CDR3 is 15 residues long. Germline V gene lookup returns CDR1 MDHEN and CDR2 SYDVKM. CDR3 in DNA: TGTGCCAGCAGTCTACCCGGACAGGGCTGGTATGGCTACACCTTC. This sequence encodes CASSLPGQGWYGYTF.

Worth noting for this clone: The sample holds other DNA sequences that translate to the same CDR3. The chain recombines TRBV7-2 with TRBJ2-7; D ambiguous. Between the trimmed V and J ends, which lost 3 bases and 3 bases, there was a span of 9 bases. CDR1 and CDR2 (germline): SGHTA, FQGNSA. The CDR3 is 13 residues long. The CDR3: CASSLSGLYEQYF. CDR3 coding DNA: TGTGCCAGCAGCTTGTCGGGCCTCTACGAGCAGTACTTC.

The chain carries TRBV5-1 and TRBJ2-7; weak D call: TRBD1 (6 bases). The CDR3 runs to 15 residues. Germline assignment: CDR1 SGHRS and CDR2 YFSETQ. Trimming took 0 bases from V and 4 from J, leaving 14 bases between them. The CDR3 sequence is CASSLVAGTPYEQYF. The DNA for the CDR3 is TGCGCCAGCAGCTTGGTGGCAGGGACACCTTACGAGCAGTACTTC.

The rearrangement links TRBV7-9 to TRBJ2-1; the D call may be TRBD1 or TRBD2 (5 bases each). Per germline, CDR1 SEHNR and CDR2 FQNEAQ (reference sequence). Trimming left V 5 bases short and J 10 bases short, with 21 bases between. The CDR3 has 15 amino acids. CDR3 DNA: TGTGCCAGCAGCGGGGGACCCCTCCTGTCATCCGAGCAGTTCTTC. Its protein is CASSGGPLLSSEQFF.

The J gene is TRBJ2-1, the V gene TRBV11-2; a possible D gene is TRBD2 (6 bases). There are 15 residues in the CDR3. Trimming shortened V by 5 bases and J by 4 bases, and 15 bases separated the two germline ends. Germline loops: CDR1 SGHAT, CDR2 FQNNGV. CDR3 bases: TGTGCCAGCAGCCGCCTTCCGGGAGAATACAATGAGCAGTTCTTC. This encodes CASSRLPGEYNEQFF.

The count of this clone is one. The chain links TRBV5-1 to TRBJ2-7; the D gene could be TRBD1 or TRBD2 (6 bases each). From germline, CDR1 is SGHRS and CDR2 YFSETQ. CDR3 length: 14 amino acids. V was clipped by 1 base and J by 3 bases, with 11 bases between them. The CDR3 DNA is TGCGCCAGCAGCTTGTACGGGGGCTACTACGAGCAGTACTTC. Translated, it gives CASSLYGGYYEQYF.

The CDR3 region has the DNA TGTGCCAGCAGCCAGGGGCTAGAAAGCTCCTACAATGAGCAGTTCTTC. Translation gives CASSQGLESSYNEQFF. The V call is TRBV4-2, the J call TRBJ2-1; D perhaps matches TRBD1 (5 bases). Germline CDR1 and CDR2: LGHNA and YNFKEQ. This CDR3 contains 16 residues. Trimming removed 3 bases from V and 0 bases from J, with 12 bases in between.

This clone has a single count. This may be a read error, as it is one base from a much larger clone. This chain uses TRBV2 with TRBJ1-5; the D gene is possibly TRBD1 (5 bases). There are 12 residues in the CDR3. The germline V and J ends were trimmed by 6 bases and 3 bases, with 6 bases remaining between them. Per germline, CDR1 SNHLY and CDR2 FYNNEI. The CDR3 coding sequence is TGTGCCAGCAGGGGGGTCAATCAGCCCCAGCATTTT. Protein sequence: CASRGVNQPQHF.

A word on this clone: This may be a read error: a much more frequent sequence differs by one nucleotide. The chain is built from TRBV4-1 and TRBJ2-5; D remains ambiguous. Judging by the DNA end, TRBJ2-7 fits better; the J call may be wrong. The CDR3 is 18 amino acids. Looked up from germline, CDR1 is MGHRA and CDR2 is YSYEKL. Written as DNA, the CDR3 is TGCGCCAGCAGCCAAGCCTATAGACCGAGGCACTCGTGGTACGAGCAGTACTTC. Its protein product is CASSQAYRPRHSWYEQYF.

About this clone itself: Other DNA sequences from this sample encode an identical CDR3 as well. This chain connects TRBV5-1 to TRBJ2-3; TRBD2 might be the D (6 bases). This CDR3 is 15 amino acids long. The ends were cut back, 1 base at V and 1 base at J, with 10 bases in the middle. Germline V gene data show CDR1 as SGHRS and CDR2 as YFSETQ. The CDR3 DNA follows: TGCGCCAGCAGCTTGCTAGCTAGCGGCACAGATACGCAGTATTTT. It codes for CASSLLASGTDTQYF. Complete variable domain (other parts from reference TRBV5-1 and TRBJ2-3): KAGVTQTPRYLIKTRGQQVTLSCSPISGHRSVSWYQQTPGQGLQFLFEYFSETQRNKGNFPGRFSGRQFSNSRSEMNVSTLELGDSALYLCASSLLASGTDTQYFGPGTRLTVL.

In this sample, this clone turned up once. DNA of the CDR3: TGTGCCAGCAGTTCCCACAGGGGGCGAGGGCAGCCCCAGCATTTT. The encoded protein is CASSSHRGRGQPQHF. The chain couples TRBV28 to TRBJ1-5, with TRBD1 matching over 9 bases. This CDR3 is 15 amino acids long. The V and J ends lost 4 bases and 7 bases, in that order; junction bases with no gene match: 8. Germline lookup yields CDR1 MDHEN and CDR2 SYDVKM.

CDR3 in DNA: TGTGCCAGCAGCTTACGGGACGTCTACAATGAGCAGTTCTTC. This codes for CASSLRDVYNEQFF. The rearrangement joins TRBV7-9 to TRBJ2-1; D assignment may be TRBD1 or TRBD2 (5 bases each). Germline lookup yields CDR1 SEHNR and CDR2 FQNEAQ (reference sequence). The CDR3 covers 14 residues. The germline V and J ends were trimmed by 2 bases and 3 bases, with 8 bases remaining between them.

This clone was counted only a few times. CDR3 nucleotides: TGTGCCAGCAGCTTGAACGTCGGAAGCTCCTACGAGCAGTACTTC. This sequence encodes CASSLNVGSSYEQYF. J is TRBJ2-7 and V is TRBV5-6, with D hard to call. V lost 1 base, J lost 0 bases, and 11 bases lay in between. The germline gives CDR1 SGHDT, CDR2 YYEEEE. This CDR3 region has 15 residues.

The chain couples TRBV6-5 to TRBJ2-2; 8 nucleotides line up with TRBD1. This CDR3 is 15 amino acids long. V trimming: 6 bases; J trimming: 7 bases; junction bases outside the gene matches: 10. Germline loops: CDR1 MNHEY, CDR2 SVGAGI. The CDR3 DNA follows: TGTGCCAGCAGCCCGGGACAGGCCTGGGGCGGGGAGCTGTTTTTT. Its protein is CASSPGQAWGGELFF.

CDR3 amino acids: CASSPQWTESYEQYF. In DNA form, the CDR3 reads TGCGCCAGCAGTCCCCAATGGACAGAATCCTACGAGCAGTACTTC. This chain uses TRBV23-1 with TRBJ2-7, with D maybe TRBD1 (6 bases). TRBV23-1 is reported as an ORF; its role is uncertain. The germline V and J ends were trimmed by 4 bases and 1 base, with 14 bases remaining between them. The CDR3 contains 15 residues.

J is TRBJ2-1 and V is TRBV7-3, with 11 positions matching TRBD2. This CDR3 has 16 amino acids. V lost 2 bases to trimming and J lost 4 bases; unmatched junction nucleotides: 4. The germline CDR1 and CDR2 sequences are SGHTA and FQGTGA. CDR3 DNA: TGTGCCAGCAGCTTATCGACTAGCGGGGCTTACAATGAGCAGTTCTTC. It translates to CASSLSTSGAYNEQFF.

This chain links TRBV7-9 with TRBJ1-4, with D uncertain. Germline V gene sequence: CDR1 SEHNR, CDR2 FQNEAQ (reference sequence). The CDR3 is made up of 14 amino acids. Deletions cut 3 bases from V and 7 bases from J, with 12 bases between. The CDR3 loop reads CASSFRPGSEKLFF. Here the CDR3 DNA reads TGTGCCAGCAGCTTCCGACCCGGGAGTGAAAAACTGTTTTTT.

This clone was recorded only once. The J gene is TRBJ2-5, the V gene TRBV4-2; TRBD2 is a possible D gene (7 bases). CDR1 is LGHNA and CDR2 is YNFKEQ in the germline V gene. V was trimmed by 2 bases and J by 5 bases, leaving 18 bases between them. The CDR3 consists of 16 residues. CDR3 in DNA: TGTGCCAGCAGCCAATTAACAGGGAGGGCCGTGGAGACCCAGTACTTC. Translation gives CASSQLTGRAVETQYF.

This clone was picked up a small number of times. CDR3 sequence: CASSFGPTGQETQYF. The DNA for the CDR3 is TGCGCCAGCAGCTTTGGACCGACTGGACAAGAGACCCAGTACTTC. This chain connects TRBV5-1 to TRBJ2-5; D is unresolved. CDR3 length: 15 residues. V was shortened by 2 bases and J by 2 bases, with 13 bases between the two germline ends. Germline CDR1 SGHRS, CDR2 YFSETQ.

Turning to this clone: A read error is possible here, since a much larger clone lies one base away. Within the sample, other DNA sequences also encode this same CDR3. The chain carries TRBV7-9 and TRBJ2-2; unclear D gene. V gave up 5 bases and J gave up 1 base, with 2 bases separating them. This CDR3 is built from 12 residues. The V gene's germline CDR1 is SEHNR and CDR2 FQNEAQ (reference sequence). The CDR3 coding sequence is TGTGCCAGCAGCCTGAACACCGGGGAGCTGTTTTTT. Translated, it gives CASSLNTGELFF.